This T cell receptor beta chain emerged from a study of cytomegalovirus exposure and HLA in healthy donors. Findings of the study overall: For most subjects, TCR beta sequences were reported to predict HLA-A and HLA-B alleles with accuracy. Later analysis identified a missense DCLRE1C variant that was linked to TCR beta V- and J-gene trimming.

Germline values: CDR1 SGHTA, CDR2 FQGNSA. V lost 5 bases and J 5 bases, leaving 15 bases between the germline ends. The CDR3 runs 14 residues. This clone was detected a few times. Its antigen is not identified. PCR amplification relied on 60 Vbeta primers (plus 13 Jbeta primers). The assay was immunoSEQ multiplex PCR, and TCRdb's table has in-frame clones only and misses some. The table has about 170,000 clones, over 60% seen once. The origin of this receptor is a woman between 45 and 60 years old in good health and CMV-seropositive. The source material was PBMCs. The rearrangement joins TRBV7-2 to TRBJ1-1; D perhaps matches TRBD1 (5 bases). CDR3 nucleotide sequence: TGTGCCAGCAGCACCAGGGTCAGATGGACTGAAGCTTTCTTT. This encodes CASSTRVRWTEAFF.